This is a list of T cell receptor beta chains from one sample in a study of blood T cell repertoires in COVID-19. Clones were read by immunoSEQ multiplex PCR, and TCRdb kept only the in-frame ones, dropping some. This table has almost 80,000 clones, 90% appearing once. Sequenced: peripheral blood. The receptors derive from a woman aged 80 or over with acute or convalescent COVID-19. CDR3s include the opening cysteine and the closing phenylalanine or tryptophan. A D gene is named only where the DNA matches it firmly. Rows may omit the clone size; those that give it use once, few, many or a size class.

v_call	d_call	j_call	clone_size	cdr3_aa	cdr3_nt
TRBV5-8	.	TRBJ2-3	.	CASSLGQIADTQYF	TGTGCCAGCAGCTTGGGACAGATAGCAGATACGCAGTATTTT
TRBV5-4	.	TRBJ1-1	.	CASSLQGDRNQAFF	TGTGCCAGCAGCCTTCAAGGAGACAGGAACCAAGCTTTCTTT
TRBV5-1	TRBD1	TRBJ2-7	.	CASSLADRGYEQYF	TGCGCCAGCAGCTTGGCGGACAGGGGCTACGAGCAGTACTTC
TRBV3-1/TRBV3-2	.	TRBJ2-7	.	CASSQGGYEQYF	TGTGCCAGCAGCCAAGGAGGGTACGAGCAGTACTTC
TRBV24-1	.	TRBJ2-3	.	CATSDPRVESTDTQYF	TGTGCCACCAGTGATCCCCGCGTAGAGAGCACAGATACGCAGTATTTT
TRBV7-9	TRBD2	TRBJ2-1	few	CASSRLAGVGNEQFF	TGTGCCAGCAGCCGACTAGCGGGAGTAGGTAATGAGCAGTTCTTC
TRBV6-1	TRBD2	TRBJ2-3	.	CASSELAGRTDTQYF	TGTGCCAGCAGTGAGCTAGCGGGTCGCACAGATACGCAGTATTTT
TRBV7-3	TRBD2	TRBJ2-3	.	CASSPRGGTDTQYF	TGTGCCAGCAGCCCACGGGGGGGGACAGATACGCAGTATTTT
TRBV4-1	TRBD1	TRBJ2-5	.	CASSQTGQEETQYF	TGCGCCAGCAGCCAAACGGGACAGGAAGAGACCCAGTACTTC
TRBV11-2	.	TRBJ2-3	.	CASSLSADTQYF	TGTGCCAGCAGCCTCAGCGCAGATACGCAGTATTTT
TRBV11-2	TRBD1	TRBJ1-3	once	CASSLTGYGNTIYF	TGTGCCAGCAGCTTGACAGGGTATGGAAACACCATATATTTT
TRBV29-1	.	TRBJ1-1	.	CSVEVARGTEAFF	TGCAGCGTTGAAGTCGCAAGGGGCACTGAAGCTTTCTTT
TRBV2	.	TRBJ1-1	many	CASSEVGENTEAFF	TGTGCCAGCAGTGAAGTGGGCGAGAACACTGAAGCTTTCTTT
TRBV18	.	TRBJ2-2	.	CASSPSQGNTGELFF	TGTGCCAGCTCACCATCCCAGGGAAACACCGGGGAGCTGTTTTTT
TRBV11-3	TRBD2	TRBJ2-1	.	CASSLGSGSSYNEQFF	TGTGCCAGCAGCTTAGGCAGCGGGAGCTCCTACAATGAGCAGTTCTTC
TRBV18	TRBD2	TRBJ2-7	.	CASSPPALAGVSYEQYF	TGTGCCAGCTCACCACCTGCCCTAGCGGGAGTTTCCTACGAGCAGTACTTC
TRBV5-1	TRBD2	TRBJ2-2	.	CASSGLAGSANTGELFF	TGCGCCAGCAGCGGGCTAGCGGGCTCCGCGAACACCGGGGAGCTGTTTTTT
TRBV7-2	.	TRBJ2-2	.	CASSPLAGELFF	TGTGCCAGCAGCCCCCTCGCCGGGGAGCTGTTTTTT
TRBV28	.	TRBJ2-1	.	CASSLIRGRLVSSYNEQFF	TGTGCCAGCAGTTTGATAAGGGGCCGACTAGTGAGCTCCTACAATGAGCAGTTCTTC
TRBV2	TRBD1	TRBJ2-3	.	CASSDSSGTGSTDTQYF	TGTGCCAGCAGTGATTCCTCCGGGACAGGGAGCACAGATACGCAGTATTTT
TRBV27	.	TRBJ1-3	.	CASSFRPPGAGNTIYF	TGTGCCAGCAGTTTCCGGCCTCCGGGTGCTGGAAACACCATATATTTT
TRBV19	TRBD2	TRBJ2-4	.	CASKSGGAGNIQYF	TGTGCCAGTAAGAGCGGGGGGGCTGGAAACATTCAGTACTTC
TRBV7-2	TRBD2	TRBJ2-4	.	CASSGGSTKNIQYF	TGTGCCAGCAGCGGCGGGAGCACCAAAAACATTCAGTACTTC
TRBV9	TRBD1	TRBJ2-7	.	CASSVAWDRSYEQYF	TGTGCCAGCAGCGTAGCCTGGGACAGATCCTACGAGCAGTACTTC
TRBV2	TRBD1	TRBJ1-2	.	CASSEAAGGFYGYTF	TGTGCCAGCAGTGAAGCGGCAGGGGGGTTTTATGGCTACACCTTC
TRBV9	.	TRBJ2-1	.	CASSVGGGYNEQFF	TGTGCCAGCAGCGTAGGAGGGGGCTACAATGAGCAGTTCTTC